The source of this TCR beta chain is a study of blood T cell repertoires in COVID-19. V shed 0 bases and J shed 5 bases, with 10 bases lying between them. CDR1 MNHEY and CDR2 SVGAGI come from the germline V gene. CDR3 length equals 14 residues. Original handling: Amplifying reference gene primers gave estimates of nucleated cell counts. Data came from immunoSEQ multiplex PCR; TCRdb stores just in-frame clones and leaves some out. V and J calls plus clone size are reproduced from that table; the DNA served to infer D and trimming. Among under 300,000 clones listed, 86% were seen once. The sequenced material came from peripheral blood. The chain employs TRBV6-5 and TRBJ2-5; weak D call: TRBD1 (5 bases). The clonotype comes from a man aged 25 to 40 who had recovered from COVID-19. CDR3: CASSYSQGWETQYF. The CDR3, as DNA: TGTGCCAGCAGTTACTCGCAGGGATGGGAGACCCAGTACTTC.